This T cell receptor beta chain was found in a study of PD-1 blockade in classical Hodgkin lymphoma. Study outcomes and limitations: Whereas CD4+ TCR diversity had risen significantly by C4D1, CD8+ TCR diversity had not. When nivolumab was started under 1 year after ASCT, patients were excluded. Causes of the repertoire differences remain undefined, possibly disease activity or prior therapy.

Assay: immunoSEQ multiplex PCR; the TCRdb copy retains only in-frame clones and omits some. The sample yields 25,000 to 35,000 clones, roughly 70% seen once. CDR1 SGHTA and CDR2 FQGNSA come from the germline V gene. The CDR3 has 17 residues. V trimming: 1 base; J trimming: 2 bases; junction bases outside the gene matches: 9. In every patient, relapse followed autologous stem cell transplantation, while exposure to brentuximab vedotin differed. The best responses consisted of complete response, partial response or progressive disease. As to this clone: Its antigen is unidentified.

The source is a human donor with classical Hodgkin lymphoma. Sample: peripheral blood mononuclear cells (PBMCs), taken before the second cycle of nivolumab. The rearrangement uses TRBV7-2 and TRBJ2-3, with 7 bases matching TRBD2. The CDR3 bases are TGTGCCAGCAGCTTAGTAAGGGAGGGCCGGCACACAGATACGCAGTATTTT. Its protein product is CASSLVREGRHTDTQYF.